This T cell receptor beta chain comes out of a study of T cells in Graves' hyperthyroidism and ophthalmopathy. The overall study: The initial diagnosis was the point when peripheral blood was collected, ahead of any treatment.

The CDR3 runs 15 residues. Germline CDR1 MNHNS, CDR2 SASEGT. V trimming: 6 bases; J trimming: 2 bases; junction bases outside the gene matches: 7. Study-wide results and limits: Stable hyperthyroidism was told apart from ophthalmopathy by a model built on 13 V-J features.

RNA transcripts provided the source from which TCR beta CDR3 regions were amplified. RT-PCR in the first round (using the HTBI primer set) targeted the TCR CDR3. TCRdb re-derived calls from the multiplex PCR reads in MiXCR, one entry per CDR3 protein. The profile shows about 400,000 distinct CDR3 sequences, 20% to 30% of them singletons. This clonotype was counted a few times. Its antigen is not identified. The V gene is TRBV6-1, the J gene TRBJ2-3, with 8 bases that match TRBD1. The source of this sequence is a man aged 45 to 65 with Graves' hyperthyroidism. Sequencing used blood. The CDR3 spells CASRQDRGPTDTQYF. DNA for the CDR3: TGTGCCAGCAGGCAAGACAGGGGTCCCACAGATACGCAGTATTTT.